What follows are 29 T cell receptor beta chains derived from one specimen sequenced in a study of human T cells and chemical hapten exposure. Time point specified: patch test 3, about 24 weeks after DPC sensitization. Treatment noted: therapeutic diphenylcyclopropenone sensitization with weekly scalp DPC. TCRdb processed the RACE reads anew with MiXCR; each CDR3 protein has one entry. This sample has 99,000 or so distinct CDR3 sequences, with 34% found just once. The source was whole blood, collected in connection with sensitization to the hapten diphenylcyclopropenone (DPC). These receptors all come from a man between 35 and 55 years old with alopecia areata. Some clones in this sample may be carry-over from other donors' samples.

The chain links TRBV18 to TRBJ1-1; D might be TRBD1 (5 bases). Germline V gives CDR1 KGHSH, CDR2 LQKENI. The CDR3 has 13 residues. Trimming took 4 bases from V and 5 from J, leaving 11 bases between them. CDR3 loop: CASSLRDGTEAFF. In DNA form, the CDR3 reads TGTGCCAGCTCACTCCGGGACGGTACTGAAGCTTTCTTT.

This chain uses TRBV2 with TRBJ1-5; D is perhaps TRBD1 (6 bases). The CDR3 sequence is 15 residues long. Trimming removed 3 bases from V and 6 bases from J, with 15 bases in between. CDR1 is SNHLY, CDR2 FYNNEI, per germline. CDR3 protein: CASSEQGQVGQPQHF. CDR3 nucleotides: TGTGCCAGCAGTGAGCAGGGACAAGTGGGTCAGCCCCAGCATTTT.

This clonotype showed up just once. The CDR3 region is CASSEPGQGITGELFF. CDR3 bases: TGTGCCAGCAGTGAGCCGGGACAGGGTATCACCGGGGAGCTGTTTTTT. The chain links TRBV25-1 to TRBJ2-2; 9 bases map to TRBD1. This CDR3 has 16 amino acids. With 3 bases clipped from V and 4 bases from J, the junction kept 6 bases outside the gene matches. Germline V gene lookup returns CDR1 MGHDK and CDR2 SYGVNS.

The gene calls are TRBV24-1 and TRBJ2-3, with TRBD2 identical over 8 bases. The CDR3 contains 17 residues. Germline V CDR1 and CDR2: KGHDR, SFDVKD. The J segment lost 3 bases and the V segment lost 4 bases, leaving 11 bases of the junction unmatched. The CDR3 sequence: CATSDPFAGGGTDTQYF. The DNA of the CDR3 is TGTGCCACCAGTGACCCCTTCGCGGGAGGAGGTACAGATACGCAGTATTTT.

The CDR3, as DNA: TGTGCCATCCGCCTGGACCCTTCGAACACTGAAGCTTTCTTT. Translated: CAIRLDPSNTEAFF. V usage is TRBV10-3 and J usage is TRBJ1-1; D is unresolved. Germline V gene lookup returns CDR1 ENHRY and CDR2 SYGVKD. There are 14 residues in the CDR3. V lost 8 bases to trimming and J lost 1 base, with 14 bases between them.

This chain uses TRBV6-6 with TRBJ2-3; D possibly corresponds to TRBD2 (6 bases). This CDR3 spans 15 amino acids. Germline V gene data show CDR1 as MNHNY and CDR2 as SVGAGI (reference sequence). The germline V and J ends were trimmed by 2 bases and 7 bases, with 16 bases remaining between them. The DNA of the CDR3 is TGTGCCAGCAGTTACGAAGGCGGGATGGAAAATACGCAGTATTTT. Translated: CASSYEGGMENTQYF.

At least ten counts were recorded for this clonotype. V is TRBV13 and J is TRBJ2-1, with 7 bases identical to TRBD1. Germline V lookup: CDR1 PRHDT, CDR2 FYEKMQ (reference sequence). The CDR3 contains 13 residues. Trimming cost V 6 bases and J 10 bases; bases outside gene matches: 9. CDR3 in DNA: TGTGCCAGCAGATCGACAGGGATATGGGAGCAGTTCTTC. Protein: CASRSTGIWEQFF.

The chain has TRBV7-9 and TRBJ2-3; no reliable D call. Germline loops: CDR1 SEHNR, CDR2 FQNEAQ (reference sequence). The CDR3 spans 12 residues. V gave up 2 bases and J gave up 8 bases, with 8 bases separating them. The CDR3 DNA reads as TGTGCCAGCAGCTTAAGCATCGGTACGCAGTATTTT. This encodes CASSLSIGTQYF.

This clonotype was recorded at least ten times. One end of the junction varies from germline; a read error may be responsible. J is TRBJ1-1 and V is TRBV12-5; D gene unclear. The CDR3 consists of 14 residues. CDR1 and CDR2 (germline): LGHNT, FRNRAP. Here the CDR3 reads CASGLGTANTEAFF. The CDR3 DNA follows: TGTGCTAGTGGCTTGGGTACGGCGAACACTGAAGCTTTCTTT.

The chain is built from TRBV20-1 and TRBJ1-5, with a possible D match to TRBD1 (6 bases). Germline V gives CDR1 DFQATT, CDR2 SNEGSKA (reference sequence). This CDR3 is 14 amino acids long. Between the trimmed V and J ends, which lost 3 bases and 4 bases, there was a span of 13 bases. CDR3 sequence: CSASTGMSNQPQHF. CDR3 nucleotides: TGCAGTGCTAGCACAGGGATGTCTAATCAGCCCCAGCATTTT.

The chain recombines TRBV13 with TRBJ2-3; D is unclear. Per germline, CDR1 PRHDT and CDR2 FYEKMQ (reference sequence). V was clipped by 0 bases and J by 0 bases, with 7 bases between them. CDR3 length: 15 residues. CDR3 sequence reads: CASSLGPTSTDTQYF. The CDR3 DNA follows: TGTGCCAGCAGCTTAGGCCCGACTAGCACAGATACGCAGTATTTT.

This chain uses TRBV20-1 with TRBJ2-4; D gene ambiguous. This CDR3 region has 13 residues. Trimming stripped 3 bases from V and 1 base from J, with 7 bases between. Germline CDR1 and CDR2: DFQATT and SNEGSKA (reference sequence). The CDR3: CSASINAKNIQYF. For the CDR3, the DNA is TGCAGTGCTAGTATAAATGCCAAAAACATTCAGTACTTC.

The sample holds a few counts of this clonotype. The chain employs TRBV2 and TRBJ2-7; 9 bases align to TRBD2. CDR1 and CDR2 from the germline V gene are SNHLY and FYNNEI. The CDR3 sequence is 14 residues long. The CDR3, as DNA: TGTGTCTTCCTGGGAGCGGGAGGCCCCTACGAGCAGTACGTC. This encodes CVFLGAGGPYEQYV.

This clonotype counts as medium-sized. The chain employs TRBV20-1 and TRBJ2-5, with D maybe TRBD2 (7 bases). The CDR3 is 13 amino acids. Trimming removed 3 bases at V and 2 bases at J, with 10 bases between. Germline CDR1 DFQATT, CDR2 SNEGSKA (reference sequence). The CDR3 DNA reads TGCAGTGCTAGGGGAGGGGGGCAAGAGACCCAGTACTTC. This encodes CSARGGGQETQYF.

The chain employs TRBV11-1 and TRBJ2-3; D call uncertain. Germline V gene sequence: CDR1 SGHAT, CDR2 FQDESV (reference sequence). V lost 2 bases and J lost 2, with 14 bases in between. The CDR3 has 16 residues. Here the CDR3 DNA reads TGTGCCAGCAGCTTACGACTGCCCCACGACACAGATACGCAGTATTTT. Its protein product is CASSLRLPHDTDTQYF.

This clonotype was counted between two and nine times. The gene calls are TRBV20-1 and TRBJ2-1; D not resolved. The CDR3 runs 12 residues. Per the germline V gene, CDR1 is DFQATT and CDR2 is SNEGSKA (reference sequence). Trimming removed 1 base at V and 6 bases at J, with 7 bases between. The CDR3 reads CSARVQRNEQFF. The DNA of the CDR3 is TGCAGTGCTAGAGTTCAGCGCAATGAGCAGTTCTTC.

The chain links TRBV6-5 to TRBJ2-2; TRBD2 aligns across 15 bases. This CDR3 region has 17 residues. Germline V gene lookup returns CDR1 MNHEY and CDR2 SVGAGI. V dropped 3 bases and J dropped 6; count of bases not matched to a gene: 5. The CDR3 sequence: CASSYPGLAGGAGELFF. The CDR3 nucleotides read TGTGCCAGCAGTTATCCGGGACTAGCGGGAGGAGCCGGGGAGCTGTTTTTT.

The chain carries TRBV7-2 and TRBJ2-3, with TRBD2 identical over 11 bases. With 1 base clipped from V and 2 bases from J, the junction kept 14 bases outside the gene matches. The CDR3 extends over 20 amino acids. Per the germline V gene, CDR1 is SGHTA and CDR2 is FQGNSA. CDR3 sequence reads: CASSLVWGGTSGRVTDTQYF. For the CDR3, the DNA is TGTGCCAGCAGCTTAGTTTGGGGAGGGACTAGCGGCCGAGTCACAGATACGCAGTATTTT.

This clonotype was observed a few times. This chain joins TRBV6-6 and TRBJ1-3; perhaps TRBD1 as D (5 bases). Germline loops: CDR1 MNHNY, CDR2 SVGAGI (reference sequence). This CDR3 region has 16 residues. Trimming left V 2 bases short and J 1 base short, with 12 bases between. CDR3 coding DNA: TGTGCCAGCAGTTACCCGGGACGGAGGTCTGGAAACACCATATATTTT. Translation gives CASSYPGRRSGNTIYF.

The table lists this clonotype with a few counts. The genes are TRBV6-6 and TRBJ1-5; D is perhaps TRBD1 (5 bases). Trimming pared 5 bases from V and 1 base from J, leaving 9 bases between. CDR1 is MNHNY and CDR2 is SVGAGI in the germline V gene (reference sequence). This CDR3 region has 14 residues. This CDR3 reads CASSTRQSNQPQHF. The CDR3 DNA sequence: TGTGCCAGCAGTACCCGACAGAGCAATCAGCCCCAGCATTTT.

This chain connects TRBV10-3 to TRBJ1-2; D remains ambiguous. Germline V gene data show CDR1 as ENHRY and CDR2 as SYGVKD. Trimming cost V 10 bases and J 0 bases, with 15 bases left between them. The CDR3 length is 14 residues. This CDR3 reads CATAGLGANYGYTF. DNA for the CDR3: TGTGCCACCGCGGGATTGGGAGCTAACTATGGCTACACCTTC.

This chain links TRBV23-1 with TRBJ1-5; D gene unclear. Being an ORF, TRBV23-1 has a function that is uncertain. Trimming removed 4 bases at V and 6 bases at J, with 19 bases between. The CDR3 has 16 amino acids. In nucleotides, the CDR3 is TGCGCCAGCAGTCGCACACGGGAGTCCCCCGCTCAGCCCCAGCATTTT. Translation: CASSRTRESPAQPQHF.

The rearrangement links TRBV6-5 to TRBJ2-7; no reliable D call. With 4 bases removed from V and 7 bases from J, the gap between germline ends came to 8 bases. CDR3 size: 11 residues. The germline CDR1 and CDR2 sequences are MNHEY and SVGAGI. In nucleotides, the CDR3 is TGTGCCAGCAGTTTTTCCGAGGAGCAGTACTTC. Its translation: CASSFSEEQYF.

This clonotype was detected a few times. This chain uses TRBV11-2 with TRBJ2-1; D is perhaps TRBD2 (5 bases). Germline V gene lookup returns CDR1 SGHAT and CDR2 FQNNGV. The V gene lost 1 base and the J gene lost 0 bases, with 10 bases spanning the gap. This CDR3 has 16 residues. The CDR3 loop is CASSLVPGSSYNEQFF. DNA of the CDR3: TGTGCCAGCAGCTTAGTCCCGGGGAGCTCCTACAATGAGCAGTTCTTC. Full variable domain (remainder filled in from reference TRBV11-2 and TRBJ2-1): EAGVAQSPRYKIIEKRQSVAFWCNPISGHATLYWYQQILGQGPKLLIQFQNNGVVDDSQLPKDRFSAERLKGVDSTLKIQPAKLEDSAVYLCASSLVPGSSYNEQFFGPGTRLTVL.

The V and J genes are TRBV12-3 or TRBV12-4 and TRBJ2-6, with D possibly matching TRBD2 (5 bases). Trimming took off 6 bases at V and 0 bases at J, with 12 bases between the two ends. The CDR3 consists of 16 residues. This chain's CDR3 is CASSQRGSSGANVLTF. As DNA, the CDR3 is TGTGCCAGCAGCCAAAGAGGGAGCTCTGGGGCCAACGTCCTGACTTTC.

V is TRBV24-1 and J is TRBJ1-1; D ambiguous. V lost 4 bases to trimming and J lost 3 bases, with 8 bases between them. The CDR3 has 13 amino acids. Germline V gene sequence: CDR1 KGHDR, CDR2 SFDVKD. CDR3 coding DNA: TGTGCCACCAGTGAAGCGCAGCACACTGAAGCTTTCTTT. Translated: CATSEAQHTEAFF.

The rearrangement uses TRBV10-3 and TRBJ2-1; D is undetermined. This CDR3 has 11 residues. The germline V gene encodes CDR1 ENHRY and CDR2 SYGVKD. Deletions cut 4 bases from V and 8 bases from J, with 6 bases between. CDR3 bases: TGTGCCATCAGTGGTAGTTATGAGCAGTTCTTC. This gives the protein CAISGSYEQFF.

This clonotype was seen more than once but under ten times. The V call is TRBV6-2 or TRBV6-3, the J call TRBJ1-1; D is uncertain. The CDR3 sequence is 15 residues long. The V gene's germline CDR1 is MNHEY and CDR2 SVGEGT. V lost 2 bases and J lost 4, with 14 bases in between. CDR3: CASSYGVVPITEAFF. CDR3 DNA sequence: TGTGCCAGCAGTTACGGTGTAGTCCCGATCACTGAAGCTTTCTTT.

The chain employs TRBV19 and TRBJ2-7, with 11 positions matching TRBD2. The V segment lost 6 bases and the J segment 2 bases; nucleotides outside the gene matches: 3. CDR3 length: 14 residues. Germline CDR1 and CDR2: LNHDA and SQIVND (reference sequence). The CDR3 sequence is CASRTSGATYEQYF. CDR3 nucleotides: TGTGCCAGTAGGACTAGCGGGGCGACCTACGAGCAGTACTTC.